This T cell receptor beta chain was profiled in a study of radiation and T cells in renal cell carcinoma. Overall study context: Nephrectomy followed 15 Gy stereotactic body radiation by 4 weeks. Findings and caveats of the study: Pretreatment tumor biopsies were lacking, so baseline clonotypes are unknown.

Time point meaning: blood 2 weeks post-SBRT. Treatment in this sample: 15 Gy SBRT to primary tumor, nephrectomy 4 weeks later. Serial blood draws occurred at baseline and 2 and 4 weeks post-SBRT. Assay: immunoSEQ multiplex PCR; the TCRdb copy retains only in-frame clones and omits some. The sample holds under 150,000 clones, over 75% seen once. The CDR3 consists of 14 residues. Per germline, CDR1 SGDLS and CDR2 YYNGEE. Trimming left V 7 bases short and J 6 bases short, with 17 bases between. As concerns this clone: The antigen remains undetermined.

The genes are TRBV9 and TRBJ1-3; D is perhaps TRBD1 (5 bases). The sample here was blood, taken from a patient whose treatment included radiotherapy and nephrectomy. The sequence came from a woman aged 55-69 years with renal cell carcinoma. The CDR3 nucleotides read TGTGCCAGCGGCCAAGTCGGACAAGAAAACACCATATATTTT. Translating it yields CASGQVGQENTIYF.